The entry below describes one T cell receptor beta chain. Its antigen is undetermined. This entry is derived from a study of identical twins. General study findings and limits: Fewer insertions were carried by abundant cord blood beta clonotypes, but none was seen in memory repertoires.

The CDR3 totals 14 residues. The germline CDR1 and CDR2 sequences are LGHDT and YNNKEL (reference sequence). V shed 4 bases and J shed 1 base, with 9 bases lying between them. TCRdb re-called the 5' RACE reads through MiXCR, storing one row per CDR3 protein. The table has 1,800,000 or so distinct CDR3 sequences, more than 30% seen once. Sequences were obtained from cord blood. The chain combines TRBV3-1 with TRBJ2-3, with D unclear. The origin of this receptor is a newborn girl in good health. The CDR3 protein is CASSPKWGTDTQYF. The CDR3 DNA is TGTGCCAGCAGCCCAAAGTGGGGCACAGATACGCAGTATTTT.